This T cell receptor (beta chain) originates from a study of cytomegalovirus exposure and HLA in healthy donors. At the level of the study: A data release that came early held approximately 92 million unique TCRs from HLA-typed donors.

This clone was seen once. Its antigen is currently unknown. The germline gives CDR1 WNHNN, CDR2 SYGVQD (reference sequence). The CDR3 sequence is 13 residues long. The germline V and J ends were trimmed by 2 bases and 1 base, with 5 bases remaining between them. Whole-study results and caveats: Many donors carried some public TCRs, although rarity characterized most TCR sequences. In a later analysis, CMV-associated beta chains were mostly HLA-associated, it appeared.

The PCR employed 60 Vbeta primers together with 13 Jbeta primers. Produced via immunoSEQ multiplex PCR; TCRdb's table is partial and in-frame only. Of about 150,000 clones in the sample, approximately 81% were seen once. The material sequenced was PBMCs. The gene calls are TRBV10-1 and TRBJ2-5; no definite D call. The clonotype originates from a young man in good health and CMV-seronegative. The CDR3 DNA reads TGCGCCAGCAGTGAGACTCTCCAAGAGACCCAGTACTTC. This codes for CASSETLQETQYF.